The entry below describes one T cell receptor (beta chain). Its antigen target is currently unknown. No base quality values were provided; no much bigger clone lies one nucleotide off. Its CDR3 holds 16 amino acids, cysteine through phenylalanine. Kept here is only the CDR3 DNA, which spans 48 bases and is read in frame from base 1. After removal of 2 bases from V and 0 bases from J, the junction retains 5 bases not matched to a gene. In the germline V gene, CDR1 corresponds to MGHRA and CDR2 to YSYEKL. This entry comes from a study of blood T cell repertoires in COVID-19 (dated by TCRdb to 2020 to 2021). With respect to the entire study: Collaborator samples came from the United States, Italy and Spain and covered acute and convalescent phases of COVID-19. The prospective study material was composed of cDNA or gDNA derived from T cells, B-cell-depleted T cells, or PBMCs. The dataset comprised deeply sampled blood TCRbeta repertoires from subjects exposed to, actively infected with, or recovered from COVID-19. The repertoires were made available in a free public database intended to serve as a resource for research on the immune response to SARS-CoV-2. The samples were drawn from two sources: the first 160 participants of the ongoing ImmuneRACE study, and 1,254 subjects contributed by 6 global collaborators. A de-identified subject ID, COVID-19 status, age in years and sex were almost always included in the sample metadata. Where available, HLA class I and class II types were obtained from metadata supplied by the sample provider rather than from assay-based typing. General findings and caveats noted by the study authors: The amount of clinical and demographic metadata varied by source and participant and was provided uncurated.

TCRbeta CDR3 regions were amplified from genomic DNA by means of the immunoSEQ Assay, a bias-controlled multiplex PCR. Per the authors' processing: The number of nucleated cells in each sample was estimated by amplification of reference gene primers within the assay. To quantify the absolute abundance of each unique TCRbeta CDR3 rearrangement, sequence reads were collapsed and filtered. For each sample, productive Simpson clonality was calculated as the square root of Simpson's diversity index over productive rearrangements. The immuneACCESS repertoire file appears here via TCRdb, limited to in-frame rearrangements. These files lack a portion of the clones; in checked studies, under half of the deficit traces to unresolved V genes, and the cause of the others is not known. That table furnishes V, J and clone size, whereas the DNA furnished D and trimming. Present in this sample are under 250,000 clones, 75% to 85% of which were seen just once. The biggest ten clones account for around 9.8% of the sample.

Participants in the prospective study were aged about 18 to 95 years, lived in approximately 26 United States geographic areas, and enrolled through a virtual design. In the prospective study, cohorts were assigned on the basis of participant-reported clinical history obtained from a screening survey and a study questionnaire. Each participant in the prospective study had whole blood, serum and a nasopharyngeal or oropharyngeal swab collected by mobile phlebotomists. Over a roughly two-month period, participants in the prospective study had the option of providing additional blood draws and questionnaires. Prospective study blood samples were shipped either frozen or at room temperature before DNA extraction.

Recombination connected TRBV4-1 to TRBJ1-1, and 8 junction bases match TRBD1. This clonotype originated in a woman in her 50s with acute COVID-19. Sample: PBMCs or T cells enriched from blood (not recorded which). The CDR3 sequence is CASSQSQGAMNTEAFF. The sequence in DNA is TGCGCCAGCAGCCAATCTCAGGGGGCTATGAACACTGAAGCTTTCTTT.